This T cell receptor (beta chain) was identified in a study of technical replicates of blood from a few donors. Assay: immunoSEQ multiplex PCR; the TCRdb copy retains only in-frame clones and omits some. Here the sample spans approximately 70,000 clones, roughly 92% being singletons. CDR1 and CDR2 (germline): MNHEY, SVGAGI. After removal of 6 bases from V and 3 bases from J, the junction contained 4 bases not matched to a gene. CDR3 length equals 15 residues. The sequence derives from a human donor in good health. The sample was T cells isolated from PBMCs. The chain joins TRBV6-5 to TRBJ2-1; 11 bases fit TRBD2. This CDR3 is CASRSGTSGYNEQFF. The CDR3 nucleotides are TGTGCCAGCAGGTCCGGGACTAGCGGCTACAATGAGCAGTTCTTC.